This entry lists 30 T cell receptor beta chains sequenced from one sample in a study of shared clonotypes between healthy human individuals. Profiled with immunoSEQ multiplex PCR; TCRdb holds only in-frame clones, not every one. The sample includes millions of clones, roughly 96% seen only once; the top ten take 0.13%. Sequenced material: naive CD4+ T cells sorted from blood. Subset given: CD45RA+ positively selected. The receptors originated from a man aged 18 to 30 in good health.

The rearrangement links TRBV2 to TRBJ2-7, with unresolved D. CDR3 length equals 14 residues. Trimming left V 8 bases short and J 0 bases short, with 14 bases between. Germline lookup yields CDR1 SNHLY and CDR2 FYNNEI. CDR3 region: CASSGTRSSYEQYF. In nucleotides, the CDR3 is TGTGCCAGCTCCGGCACCCGGAGCTCCTACGAGCAGTACTTC.

The rearrangement uses TRBV11-3 and TRBJ2-1; a possible D gene is TRBD2 (5 bases). The CDR3 is 11 amino acids. Germline lookup yields CDR1 SGHNT and CDR2 YENEEA. V lost 7 bases and J lost 9, with 10 bases in between. CDR3 region: CASTIEGEQFF. CDR3 coding DNA: TGTGCCAGCACGATTGAGGGTGAGCAGTTCTTC.

A word on this clone: At the DNA level, this CDR3 is encoded by other sequences in the same sample as well. The chain uses TRBV11-2 and TRBJ2-2, with 7 bases aligning to TRBD1. Trimming removed 6 bases from V and 4 bases from J; junction bases left unmatched: 5. Per the germline V gene, CDR1 is SGHAT and CDR2 is FQNNGV. This CDR3 is 14 amino acids long. CDR3 sequence: CASSFSGGTGELFF. The DNA of the CDR3 is TGTGCCAGCAGTTTTTCAGGGGGCACCGGGGAGCTGTTTTTT.

This chain uses TRBV5-4 with TRBJ2-7; weak D call: TRBD2 (5 bases). Germline CDR1 reads SGHNT; CDR2 reads YYREEE (reference sequence). The V gene lost 4 bases and the J gene lost 2 bases, with 10 bases spanning the gap. The CDR3 length is 13 residues. The CDR3 spells CASSPARAYEQYF. CDR3 in DNA: TGTGCCAGCAGCCCTGCGAGGGCCTACGAGCAGTACTTC.

The J gene is TRBJ2-6, the V gene TRBV11-2; D may be TRBD1 (6 bases). V gave up 4 bases and J gave up 4 bases, with 11 bases separating them. CDR1 is SGHAT, CDR2 FQNNGV, per germline. The CDR3 covers 15 residues. The CDR3 here is CASSSRQEGANVLTF. The CDR3 DNA reads as TGTGCCAGCAGCTCCCGACAGGAGGGGGCCAACGTCCTGACTTTC.

The V and J genes are TRBV18 and TRBJ2-7; no clear D. V lost 3 bases and J lost 2, with 14 bases in between. CDR1 is KGHSH, CDR2 LQKENI, per germline. This CDR3 has 15 amino acids. CDR3 protein: CASSPQGHGPYEQYF. The CDR3 DNA reads TGTGCCAGCTCACCTCAAGGCCACGGTCCCTACGAGCAGTACTTC.

This clone was found once. The rearrangement uses TRBV6-6 and TRBJ1-6, with D unresolved. Germline V CDR1 and CDR2: MNHNY, SVGAGI (reference sequence). The CDR3 covers 14 residues. V dropped 0 bases and J dropped 7 bases, with 7 bases sitting between them. CDR3 in DNA: TGTGCCAGCAGTTACTCGGACGGGAATTCACCCCTCCACTTT. As protein: CASSYSDGNSPLHF.

A note on this clone: This specimen includes other DNA sequences encoding the same CDR3. V usage is TRBV9 and J usage is TRBJ2-7; 7 nucleotides line up with TRBD2. The CDR3 covers 13 residues. V was clipped by 2 bases and J by 2 bases; unmatched bases: 1. The germline V gene encodes CDR1 SGDLS and CDR2 YYNGEE. The CDR3 spells CASSVGLAYEQYF. CDR3 nucleotide sequence: TGTGCCAGCAGCGTCGGACTAGCCTACGAGCAGTACTTC.

The gene calls are TRBV27 and TRBJ1-4, with D maybe TRBD1 (5 bases). V was trimmed by 3 bases and J by 8 bases, leaving 16 bases between them. This CDR3 has 15 residues. Looked up from germline, CDR1 is MNHEY and CDR2 is SMNVEV (reference sequence). The CDR3 DNA sequence: TGTGCCAGCAGTTTGGACTCACGATGGGGGGAAAAACTGTTTTTT. The encoded protein is CASSLDSRWGEKLFF.

The rearrangement joins TRBV27 to TRBJ2-1; 11 bases map to TRBD2. Germline trimming cut 3 bases from V and 1 base from J; bases unmatched to any gene: 8. The CDR3 runs 18 residues. Germline V gives CDR1 MNHEY, CDR2 SMNVEV (reference sequence). The CDR3 DNA is TGTGCCAGCAGTTTCCGGACTAGCGGGCTGTTGTCCTACAATGAGCAGTTCTTC. Translated, it gives CASSFRTSGLLSYNEQFF.

The V and J genes are TRBV27 and TRBJ1-6; D perhaps matches TRBD1 (5 bases). Looked up from germline, CDR1 is MNHEY and CDR2 is SMNVEV (reference sequence). The ends were cut back, 7 bases at V and 9 bases at J, with 19 bases in the middle. This CDR3 is 15 amino acids long. CDR3 in amino acids: CASTRDGPWGSPLHF. CDR3 sequence (DNA): TGTGCCAGCACCCGGGACGGACCTTGGGGTTCACCCCTCCACTTT.

The chain links TRBV5-1 to TRBJ2-5; 12 bases agree with TRBD2. Germline-derived CDR1 and CDR2 are SGHRS and YFSETQ. The CDR3 totals 16 residues. With 3 bases clipped from V and 1 base from J, the junction kept 4 bases outside the gene matches. The CDR3 DNA reads as TGCGCCAGCAGCTCCGGACTAGCGGGACCCCAAGAGACCCAGTACTTC. This codes for CASSSGLAGPQETQYF.

This rearrangement joins TRBV28 to TRBJ2-5, with D perhaps being TRBD1 or TRBD2 (5 bases each). V shed 6 bases and J shed 4 bases, with 12 bases lying between them. This CDR3 is built from 13 residues. CDR1 is MDHEN, CDR2 SYDVKM, per germline. CDR3 sequence reads: CASSRDASETQYF. The CDR3 DNA follows: TGTGCCAGCAGCCGGGACGCCTCAGAGACCCAGTACTTC.

The V and J genes are TRBV4-1 and TRBJ2-2, with D perhaps matching TRBD2 (5 bases). CDR1 is MGHRA and CDR2 is YSYEKL in the germline V gene. V shed 0 bases and J shed 5 bases, with 16 bases lying between them. This CDR3 is built from 17 residues. CDR3 sequence: CASSQDYEGVSTGELFF. DNA of the CDR3: TGCGCCAGCAGCCAAGATTATGAGGGAGTTAGTACCGGGGAGCTGTTTTTT.

The rearrangement uses TRBV5-6 and TRBJ1-5, with 10 bases aligning to TRBD1. Germline trimming cut 2 bases from V and 4 bases from J; bases unmatched to any gene: 6. This CDR3 spans 16 amino acids. The germline V gene encodes CDR1 SGHDT and CDR2 YYEEEE. This CDR3 is CASSFKGQGKNQPQHF. The CDR3 DNA follows: TGTGCCAGCAGCTTTAAGGGACAGGGGAAAAATCAGCCCCAGCATTTT.

Concerning this clone itself: The sample contains more than one DNA sequence encoding this CDR3. This chain connects TRBV5-1 to TRBJ2-5; D is perhaps TRBD2 (5 bases). In germline, CDR1 is SGHRS, CDR2 YFSETQ. The CDR3 has 13 residues. V was cut by 4 bases and J by 4 bases, with 11 bases left in between. CDR3 amino acids: CASSLGLPETQYF. The DNA of the CDR3 is TGCGCCAGCAGCCTCGGACTCCCAGAGACCCAGTACTTC.

The chain uses TRBV7-2 and TRBJ1-2; D is unclear. V was cut by 1 base and J by 1 base, with 4 bases left in between. Germline-derived CDR1 and CDR2 are SGHTA and FQGNSA. The CDR3 is 13 residues long. The CDR3 loop is CASSLEINYGYTF. The CDR3 nucleotides read TGTGCCAGCAGCTTAGAGATTAACTATGGCTACACCTTC.

The J gene is TRBJ1-1, the V gene TRBV7-2; D is ambiguous. The CDR3 is 13 residues long. Trimming took off 5 bases at V and 0 bases at J, with 7 bases between the two ends. CDR1 and CDR2 (germline): SGHTA, FQGNSA. CDR3 coding DNA: TGTGCCAGCAGCCCGTACGTGAACACTGAAGCTTTCTTT. Protein sequence: CASSPYVNTEAFF.

This clone was seen once. The gene calls are TRBV18 and TRBJ1-4; 9 bases line up with TRBD1. CDR3 size: 16 residues. V lost 3 bases, J lost 8 bases, and 10 bases stayed unmatched. Germline V gene data show CDR1 as KGHSH and CDR2 as LQKENI. This CDR3 reads CASSPVFGTGNEKLFF. The CDR3, as DNA: TGTGCCAGCTCACCTGTTTTCGGGACAGGGAACGAAAAACTGTTTTTT.

V usage is TRBV14 and J usage is TRBJ1-3, with D unclear. Germline V lookup: CDR1 SGHDN, CDR2 FVKESK. The ends were cut back, 0 bases at V and 8 bases at J, with 17 bases in the middle. The CDR3 spans 16 residues. The CDR3 reads CASSQDLNSRIDTIYF. In nucleotides, the CDR3 is TGTGCCAGCAGCCAAGATCTGAACTCTCGGATTGACACCATATATTTT.

V and J are TRBV19 and TRBJ1-1; 7 positions match TRBD1. Germline-derived CDR1 and CDR2 are LNHDA and SQIVND (reference sequence). V shed 5 bases and J 1 base; nucleotides not matched to a gene: 7. The CDR3 is made up of 15 amino acids. For the CDR3, the DNA is TGTGCCAGTAGTGACGGGACAGCTTCGAACACTGAAGCTTTCTTT. Its translation is CASSDGTASNTEAFF.

In regard to this clone: Other DNA sequences from this sample encode an identical CDR3 as well. The J gene is TRBJ1-1, the V gene TRBV11-3; a possible D gene is TRBD1 (6 bases). The V end was cut by 3 bases, the J end by 1 base, with 9 bases between. Germline V gene data show CDR1 as SGHNT and CDR2 as YENEEA. The CDR3 loop spans 14 amino acids. This chain's CDR3 is CASSLGRGNTEAFF. In DNA, the CDR3 is TGTGCCAGCAGCTTGGGCAGGGGGAACACTGAAGCTTTCTTT.

The rearrangement links TRBV6-1 to TRBJ1-4; 9 bases match TRBD1. The CDR3 loop spans 15 amino acids. Germline trimming cut 0 bases from V and 12 bases from J; bases unmatched to any gene: 8. Germline values: CDR1 MNHNS, CDR2 SASEGT. DNA of the CDR3: TGTGCCAGCAGTGAAGCCGACAGGGGGGGTCTGGAACTGTTTTTT. It yields the protein CASSEADRGGLELFF.

The V gene is TRBV6-6, the J gene TRBJ2-1; either TRBD1 or TRBD2 may fit D (5 bases each). Trimming left V 0 bases short and J 8 bases short, with 14 bases between. Germline loops: CDR1 MNHNY, CDR2 SVGAGI (reference sequence). The CDR3 has 15 residues. The CDR3 loop reads CASSYSGERFYEQFF. The DNA for the CDR3 is TGTGCCAGCAGTTACTCGGGGGAACGGTTTTATGAGCAGTTCTTC.

The gene calls are TRBV10-3 and TRBJ2-7; D could derive from TRBD1 or TRBD2 (5 bases each). Trimming took off 8 bases at V and 2 bases at J, with 16 bases between the two ends. The germline gives CDR1 ENHRY, CDR2 SYGVKD. The CDR3 runs to 14 residues. CDR3 nucleotides: TGTGCCATCGGAGGTACGGGACCCGCCTACGAGCAGTACTTC. Translating gives CAIGGTGPAYEQYF.

The chain carries TRBV5-6 and TRBJ1-1; D remains ambiguous. The CDR3 length is 13 residues. The V end lost 3 bases, the J end lost 0 bases, and 6 bases lay between the germline ends. Germline-derived CDR1 and CDR2 are SGHDT and YYEEEE. The CDR3 spells CASSSDLNTEAFF. CDR3 DNA: TGTGCCAGCAGCTCGGACTTGAACACTGAAGCTTTCTTT.

In its sample, this clone was seen a few times. The rearrangement joins TRBV2 to TRBJ1-2; the D gene is possibly TRBD1 (5 bases). This CDR3 is 12 amino acids long. V dropped 3 bases and J dropped 6 bases, with 8 bases sitting between them. Germline V gene sequence: CDR1 SNHLY, CDR2 FYNNEI. The CDR3 reads CASSDWGNGYTF. DNA for the CDR3: TGTGCCAGCAGTGACTGGGGGAATGGCTACACCTTC.

V usage is TRBV28 and J usage is TRBJ1-6; D ambiguous. V lost 5 bases, J lost 5 bases, and 10 bases lay in between. From germline, CDR1 is MDHEN and CDR2 SYDVKM. The CDR3 runs 14 residues. The CDR3 spells CASSTKPNNSPLHF. CDR3 DNA: TGTGCCAGCAGTACCAAACCTAATAATTCACCCCTCCACTTT. The whole variable domain, filled in from reference TRBV28 and TRBJ1-6, reads DVKVTQSSRYLVKRTGEKVFLECVQDMDHENMFWYRQDPGLGLRLIYFSYDVKMKEKGDIPEGYSVSREKKERFSLILESASTNQTSMYLCASSTKPNNSPLHFGNGTRLTVT.

This clone was seen only once. This chain links TRBV11-2 with TRBJ1-2; TRBD1 aligns across 9 bases. The J segment lost 5 bases and the V segment lost 4 bases, leaving 8 bases of the junction unmatched. Germline values: CDR1 SGHAT, CDR2 FQNNGV. The CDR3 covers 15 residues. The CDR3 DNA reads as TGTGCCAGCAGCTCTCATCCCGGGACAGGGTATGGCTACACCTTC. Encoded protein: CASSSHPGTGYGYTF.

About this clone: The sample has other DNA sequences that encode this CDR3 too. The V gene is TRBV7-6, the J gene TRBJ2-2, with D unclear. The germline gives CDR1 SGHVS, CDR2 FNYEAQ. CDR3 length: 14 amino acids. Trimming cost V 0 bases and J 4 bases, with 6 bases left between them. Here the CDR3 reads CASSLAGGTGELFF. CDR3 bases: TGTGCCAGCAGCTTAGCAGGCGGCACCGGGGAGCTGTTTTTT.